This T cell receptor beta chain is drawn from a study of T-cell memory formation after mild COVID-19. The CDR3 contains 13 residues. V was clipped by 11 bases and J by 4 bases; unmatched bases: 5. Germline lookup yields CDR1 MDHEN and CDR2 SYDVKM. In this sample, this clonotype turned up a few times. The antigen is unknown. Study findings and constraints: Some clones that responded turned up in pre-infection memory, which suggests that cross-reactive memory joined in.

Via MiXCR, TCRdb re-called the 5' RACE reads, giving one row per CDR3 protein. The repertoire includes 350,000 to 500,000 distinct CDR3 sequences, more than 15% of them detected once, and roughly 21% sits in the top ten. The receptor was derived from a man aged 18 to 30 who had mild COVID-19 (a few samples of this study predate the infection). Cell type and time point are not known. Source material: PBMCs or a T cell subset sorted from them (not recorded which). The chain has TRBV28 and TRBJ1-4; 9 bases align to TRBD1. This chain's CDR3 is CACKDRGNEKLFF. The CDR3 DNA sequence: TGTGCCTGCAAGGACAGGGGTAATGAAAAACTGTTTTTT.